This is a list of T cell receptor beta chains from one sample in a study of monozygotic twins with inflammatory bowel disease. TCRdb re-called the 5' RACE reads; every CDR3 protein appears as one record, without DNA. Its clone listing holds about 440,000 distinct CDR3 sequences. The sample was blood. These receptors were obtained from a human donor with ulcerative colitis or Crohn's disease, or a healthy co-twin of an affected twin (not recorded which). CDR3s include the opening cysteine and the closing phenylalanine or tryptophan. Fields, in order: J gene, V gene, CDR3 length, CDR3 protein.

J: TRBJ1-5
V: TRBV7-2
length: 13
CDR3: CASSLVSGQPQHF

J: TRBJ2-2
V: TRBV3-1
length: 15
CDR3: CASSVRGGDTGELFF

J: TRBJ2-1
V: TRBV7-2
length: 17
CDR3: CASSMSGGSPDYNEQFF

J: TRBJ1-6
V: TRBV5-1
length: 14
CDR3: CASSAGQSYSPLHF

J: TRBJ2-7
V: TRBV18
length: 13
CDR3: CASSPVKQGEQYF

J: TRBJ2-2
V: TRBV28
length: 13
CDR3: CASSGLAGEELFF

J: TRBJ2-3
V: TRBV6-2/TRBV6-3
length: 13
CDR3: CASSYQAFDTQYF

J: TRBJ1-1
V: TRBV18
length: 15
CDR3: CASSPLKLMNTEAFF

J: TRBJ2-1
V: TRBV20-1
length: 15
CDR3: CSVLGGTGVYNEQFF

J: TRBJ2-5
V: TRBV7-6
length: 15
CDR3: CASSFTGARQETQYF

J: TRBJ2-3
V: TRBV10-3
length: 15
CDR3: CAISEPAGGTDTQYF

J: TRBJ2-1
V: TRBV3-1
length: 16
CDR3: CASSRPLLAGYNEQFF

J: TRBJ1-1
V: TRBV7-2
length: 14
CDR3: CASSADRAYTEAFF

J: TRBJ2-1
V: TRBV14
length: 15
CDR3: CASSPGARGSDEQFF

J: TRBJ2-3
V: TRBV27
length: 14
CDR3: CASTLGSSTDTQYF

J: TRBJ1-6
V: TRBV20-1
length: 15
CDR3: CSARVGKEGNSPLHF

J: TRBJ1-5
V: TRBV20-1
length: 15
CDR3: CSATPDRGRNQPQHF

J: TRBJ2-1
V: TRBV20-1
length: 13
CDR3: CSAAGLTVNEQFF

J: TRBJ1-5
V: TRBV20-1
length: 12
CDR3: CSAGTGGQPQHF

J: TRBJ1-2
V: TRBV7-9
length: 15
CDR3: CASSLIGGESYGYTF

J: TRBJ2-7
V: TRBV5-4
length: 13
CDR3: CASSGLGSYEQYF

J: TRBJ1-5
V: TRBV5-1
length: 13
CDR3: CASSLGGAQPQHF

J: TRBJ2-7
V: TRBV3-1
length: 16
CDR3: CASSQYSRPYSYEQYF

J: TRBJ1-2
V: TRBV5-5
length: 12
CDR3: CASSLGVDGYTF

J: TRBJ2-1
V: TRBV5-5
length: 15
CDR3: CASSLVAGRGNEQFF

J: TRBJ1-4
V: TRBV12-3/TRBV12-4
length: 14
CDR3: CASSEGGNNEKLFF